This TCR beta chain was recorded in a study of identical twins. Regarding the study as a whole: The study found excess low generation probability among twin-shared out-of-frame alpha sequences.

About this clonotype itself: What it binds is unknown.

V lost 4 bases to trimming and J lost 6 bases, with 13 bases between them. There are 13 residues in the CDR3. Germline V CDR1 and CDR2: DFQATT, SNEGSKA (reference sequence). Every sampled donor was Caucasian and healthy. Template switching added a universal primer binding site, and final cDNA carried unique molecular identifiers. TCRdb reprocessed the 5' RACE reads with MiXCR, giving one entry per CDR3 protein. The sample has approximately 500,000 distinct CDR3 sequences; approximately 14% are singletons. These data also featured in a second study, about yellow fever vaccine responses in identical twins. That paper states: Reportedly, twins' vaccine T cell responses looked partly convergent and partly personalized.

The clonotype comes from a woman aged 18-35 years in good health. Specimen: CD4+ T cells sorted from blood. This chain links TRBV20-1 with TRBJ2-4; the D gene could be TRBD1 or TRBD2 (5 bases each). CDR3 amino acids: CSATGPSSNIQYF. The DNA for the CDR3 is TGCAGTGCTACGGGACCTTCCTCAAACATTCAGTACTTC.